This TCR beta chain comes out of a study of human T cells and chemical hapten exposure. Turning to the study itself: Sensitization employed 2% DPC on about 2 cm by about 2 cm of upper inner arm skin. Readings were taken at 6 days from patch tests that had applied 0.01% DPC to the upper back.

TCRdb itself ran the RACE reads through MiXCR, one entry per CDR3 protein. Of about 90,000 distinct CDR3 sequences listed, under 12% are singletons. A remark on this clonotype: Antigen specificity is unknown.

V was trimmed by 5 bases and J by 2 bases, leaving 10 bases between them. The CDR3 sequence is 15 residues long. CDR1 and CDR2 (germline): MNHEY, SMNVEV (reference sequence). Time point described: patch test 1, 2 weeks after DPC sensitization. Indicated treatment: therapeutic diphenylcyclopropenone sensitization with weekly scalp DPC. Study outcomes and limitations: There was a positive correlation between PT1 expanded TCR counts and patch test score.

The origin of this receptor is a man aged 35-49 years with alopecia areata. Some clones in this sample may be carry-over from other donors' samples. V and J are TRBV27 and TRBJ2-6, with a weak D call TRBD2 (5 bases). Sequenced here: whole blood, sampled in connection with sensitization to the hapten diphenylcyclopropenone (DPC). The CDR3 DNA follows: TGTGCCAGCAGTCGTCCCGGGGCTGGGGCCAACGTCCTGACTTTC. Protein product: CASSRPGAGANVLTF.